The following is a T cell receptor (beta chain) sequence with its context. This entry comes from a study of blood T cell repertoires in COVID-19. On the study more broadly: COVID-19 samples, acute and convalescent, were from the United States, Italy and Spain. T cells, B-cell-depleted T cells, or PBMCs supplied cDNA or gDNA.

Participants were aged about 18 to 89 years from 20 to 30 US areas. The protocol was immunoSEQ multiplex PCR, while the TCRdb copy is restricted to in-frame clones and leaves out a portion. The sample includes about 190,000 clones, about 82% of them seen just once. This clonotype originated in a woman aged 25 to 39 who had recovered from COVID-19. Sequencing used PBMCs or T cells enriched from blood (not recorded which).

The CDR3 DNA sequence: TGTGCCAGCAGCCTCGGGACAGGGAAGAGTGAGCAGTTCTTC. Amino acid sequence: CASSLGTGKSEQFF. The chain recombines TRBV7-8 with TRBJ2-1, with 9 bases lining up with TRBD1. V was clipped by 5 bases and J by 9 bases; unmatched bases: 8. The germline V gene has CDR1 SGHVS and CDR2 FQNEAQ. The CDR3 extends over 14 amino acids. The full variable domain, its missing parts supplied by reference TRBV7-8 and TRBJ2-1, is GAGVSQSPRYKVAKRGQDVALRCDPISGHVSLFWYQQALGQGPEFLTYFQNEAQLDKSGLPSDRFFAERPEGSVSTLKIQRTQQEDSAVYLCASSLGTGKSEQFFGPGTRLTVL.